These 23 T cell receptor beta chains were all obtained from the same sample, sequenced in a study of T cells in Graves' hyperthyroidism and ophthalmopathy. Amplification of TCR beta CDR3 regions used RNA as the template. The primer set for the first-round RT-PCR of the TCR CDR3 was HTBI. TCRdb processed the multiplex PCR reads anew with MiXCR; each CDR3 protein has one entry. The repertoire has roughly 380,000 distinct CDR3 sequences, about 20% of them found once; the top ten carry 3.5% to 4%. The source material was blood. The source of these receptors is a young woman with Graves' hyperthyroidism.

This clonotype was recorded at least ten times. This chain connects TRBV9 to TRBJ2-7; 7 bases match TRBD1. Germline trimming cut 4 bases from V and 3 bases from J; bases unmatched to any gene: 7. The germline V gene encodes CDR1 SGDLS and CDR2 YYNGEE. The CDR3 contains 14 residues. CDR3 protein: CASSQGDSDYEQYF. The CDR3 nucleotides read TGTGCCAGCAGCCAGGGGGACAGCGACTACGAGCAGTACTTC.

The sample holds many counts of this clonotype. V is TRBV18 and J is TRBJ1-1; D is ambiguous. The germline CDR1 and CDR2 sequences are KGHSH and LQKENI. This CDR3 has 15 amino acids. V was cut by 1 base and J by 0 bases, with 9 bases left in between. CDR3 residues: CASSPRGNMNTEAFF. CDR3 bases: TGTGCCAGCTCACCACGCGGGAACATGAACACTGAAGCTTTCTTT.

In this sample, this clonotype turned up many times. CDR3 in DNA: TGTGCCAGCAGCTTTAACTTATCAGTCGCGCGGAAGGGCCTCCGGGGCTACACCTTC. Its protein is CASSFNLSVARKGLRGYTF. The V gene is TRBV7-3, the J gene TRBJ1-2, with unresolved D. V was trimmed by 3 bases and J by 8 bases, leaving 31 bases between them. This CDR3 region has 19 residues. Germline V gene sequence: CDR1 SGHTA, CDR2 FQGTGA.

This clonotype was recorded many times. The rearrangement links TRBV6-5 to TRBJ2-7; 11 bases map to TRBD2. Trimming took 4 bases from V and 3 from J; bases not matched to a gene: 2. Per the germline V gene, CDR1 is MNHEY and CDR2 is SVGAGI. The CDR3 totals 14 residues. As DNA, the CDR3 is TGTGCCAGCAGTTTTAGCGGGGGGGTCTACGAGCAGTACTTC. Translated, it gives CASSFSGGVYEQYF.

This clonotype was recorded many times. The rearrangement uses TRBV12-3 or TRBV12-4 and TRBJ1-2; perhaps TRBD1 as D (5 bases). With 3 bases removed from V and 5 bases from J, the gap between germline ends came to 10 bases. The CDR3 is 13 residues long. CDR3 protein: CASSFRQQYGYTF. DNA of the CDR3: TGTGCCAGCAGTTTCCGACAGCAGTATGGCTACACCTTC.

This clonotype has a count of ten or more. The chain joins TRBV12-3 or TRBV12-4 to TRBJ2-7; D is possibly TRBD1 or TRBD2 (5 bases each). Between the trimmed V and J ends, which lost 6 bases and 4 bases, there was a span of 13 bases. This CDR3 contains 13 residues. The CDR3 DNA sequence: TGTGCCAGCAGCCCGGGACGGCTATACGAGCAGTACTTC. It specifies CASSPGRLYEQYF.

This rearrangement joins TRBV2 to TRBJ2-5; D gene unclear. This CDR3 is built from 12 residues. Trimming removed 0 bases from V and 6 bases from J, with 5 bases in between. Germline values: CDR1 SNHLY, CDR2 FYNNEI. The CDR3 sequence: CASSEAPQTQYF. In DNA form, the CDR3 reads TGTGCCAGCAGTGAAGCTCCGCAGACCCAGTACTTC.

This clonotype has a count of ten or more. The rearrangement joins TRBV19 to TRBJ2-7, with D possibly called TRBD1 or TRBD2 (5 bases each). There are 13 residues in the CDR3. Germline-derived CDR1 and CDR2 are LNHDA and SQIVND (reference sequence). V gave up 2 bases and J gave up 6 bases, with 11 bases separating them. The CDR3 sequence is CASSIQGVGEQYF. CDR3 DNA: TGTGCCAGTAGTATACAGGGAGTAGGCGAGCAGTACTTC.

The CDR3 protein is CASSPLKDEQYF. The CDR3, as DNA: TGTGCCAGCAGTCCTCTTAAGGACGAGCAGTACTTC. This chain connects TRBV6-1 to TRBJ2-7; no clear D. Per the germline V gene, CDR1 is MNHNS and CDR2 is SASEGT. There are 12 residues in the CDR3. V lost 5 bases to trimming and J lost 5 bases, with 10 bases between them.

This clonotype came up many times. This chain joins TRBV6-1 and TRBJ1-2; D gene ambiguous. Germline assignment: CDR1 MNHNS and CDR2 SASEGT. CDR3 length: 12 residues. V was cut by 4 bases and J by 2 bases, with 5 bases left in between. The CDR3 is CASSAHNYGYTF. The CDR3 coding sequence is TGTGCCAGCAGTGCCCACAACTATGGCTACACCTTC.

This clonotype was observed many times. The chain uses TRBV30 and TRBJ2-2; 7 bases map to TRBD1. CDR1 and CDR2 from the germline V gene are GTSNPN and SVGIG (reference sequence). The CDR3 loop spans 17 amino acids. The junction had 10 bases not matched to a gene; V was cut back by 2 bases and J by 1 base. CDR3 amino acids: CAWSFTSGQRNTGELFF. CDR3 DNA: TGTGCCTGGAGTTTCACGTCGGGACAGCGGAACACCGGGGAGCTGTTTTTT.

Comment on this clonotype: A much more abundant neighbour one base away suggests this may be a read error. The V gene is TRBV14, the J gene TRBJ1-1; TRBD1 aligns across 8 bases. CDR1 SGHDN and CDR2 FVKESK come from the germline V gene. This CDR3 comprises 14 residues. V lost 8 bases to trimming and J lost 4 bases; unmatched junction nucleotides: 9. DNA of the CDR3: TGTGCCAGCGGAAGACAGGGGACGGTCACTGAAGCTTTCTTT. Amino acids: CASGRQGTVTEAFF.

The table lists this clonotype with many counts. In DNA, the CDR3 is TGTGCCAGCAGTGGGACTAGCGGGGGCACAGATACGCAGTATTTT. Translated: CASSGTSGGTDTQYF. V usage is TRBV6-4 and J usage is TRBJ2-3, with TRBD2 matching 12 bases. The germline CDR1 and CDR2 sequences are MRHNA and SNTAGT. This CDR3 has 15 residues. V was pared by 4 bases and J by 1 base, with 0 bases of the junction left unmatched.

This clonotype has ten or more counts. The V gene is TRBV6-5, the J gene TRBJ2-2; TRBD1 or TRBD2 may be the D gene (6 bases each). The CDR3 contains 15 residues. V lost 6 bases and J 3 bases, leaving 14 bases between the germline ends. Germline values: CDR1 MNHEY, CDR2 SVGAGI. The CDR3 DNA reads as TGTGCCAGCAGCTACGCTGGGGGGCACACCGGGGAGCTGTTTTTT. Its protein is CASSYAGGHTGELFF.

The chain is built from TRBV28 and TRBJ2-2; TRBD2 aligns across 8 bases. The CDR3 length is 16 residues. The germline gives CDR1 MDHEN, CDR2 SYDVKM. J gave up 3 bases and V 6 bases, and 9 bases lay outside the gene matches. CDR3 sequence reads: CASSGLAGDHTGELFF. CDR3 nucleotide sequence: TGTGCCAGCAGCGGACTAGCCGGGGATCACACCGGGGAGCTGTTTTTT.

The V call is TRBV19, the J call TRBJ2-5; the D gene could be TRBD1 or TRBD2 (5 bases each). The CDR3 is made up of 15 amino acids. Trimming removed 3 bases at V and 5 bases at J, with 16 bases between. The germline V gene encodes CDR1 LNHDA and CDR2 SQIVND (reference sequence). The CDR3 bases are TGTGCCAGTAGTATTTTTCGAGGGGCGAGGGAGACCCAGTACTTC. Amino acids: CASSIFRGARETQYF.

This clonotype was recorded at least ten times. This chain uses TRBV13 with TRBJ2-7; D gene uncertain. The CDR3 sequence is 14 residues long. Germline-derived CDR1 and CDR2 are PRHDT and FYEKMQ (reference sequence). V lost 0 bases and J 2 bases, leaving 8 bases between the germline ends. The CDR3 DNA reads TGTGCCAGCAGCTTAGGCAGGCCAACCTACGAGCAGTACTTC. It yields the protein CASSLGRPTYEQYF.

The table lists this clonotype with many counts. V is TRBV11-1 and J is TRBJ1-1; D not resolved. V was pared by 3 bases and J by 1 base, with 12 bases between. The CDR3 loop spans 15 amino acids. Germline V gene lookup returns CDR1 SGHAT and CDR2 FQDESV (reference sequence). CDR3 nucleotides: TGTGCCAGCAGCTTTTCGCCCCGGACGAACACTGAAGCTTTCTTT. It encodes CASSFSPRTNTEAFF.

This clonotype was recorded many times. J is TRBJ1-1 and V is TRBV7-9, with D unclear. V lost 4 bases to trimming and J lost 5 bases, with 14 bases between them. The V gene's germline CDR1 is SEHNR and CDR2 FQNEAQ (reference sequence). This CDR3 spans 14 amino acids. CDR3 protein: CASSSGTGRTEAFF. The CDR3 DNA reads TGTGCCAGCAGCTCCGGCACGGGGAGGACTGAAGCTTTCTTT.

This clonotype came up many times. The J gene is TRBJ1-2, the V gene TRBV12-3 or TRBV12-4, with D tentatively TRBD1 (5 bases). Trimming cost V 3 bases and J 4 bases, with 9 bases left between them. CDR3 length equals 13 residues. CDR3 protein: CASSLSGTYGYTF. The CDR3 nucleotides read TGTGCCAGCAGTTTGTCGGGGACCTATGGCTACACCTTC.

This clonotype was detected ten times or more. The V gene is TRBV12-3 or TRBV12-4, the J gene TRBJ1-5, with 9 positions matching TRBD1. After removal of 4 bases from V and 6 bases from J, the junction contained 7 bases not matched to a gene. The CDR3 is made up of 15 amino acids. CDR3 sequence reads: CASSSYRGQGQPQHF. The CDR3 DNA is TGTGCCAGCAGTTCGTACAGGGGGCAGGGTCAGCCCCAGCATTTT.

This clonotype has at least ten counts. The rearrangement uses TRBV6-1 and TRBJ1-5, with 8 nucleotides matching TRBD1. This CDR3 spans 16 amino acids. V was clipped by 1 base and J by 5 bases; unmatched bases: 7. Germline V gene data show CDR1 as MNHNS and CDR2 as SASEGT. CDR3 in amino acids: CASSEGPGQAYQPQHF. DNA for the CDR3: TGTGCCAGCAGTGAAGGACCGGGACAGGCTTATCAGCCCCAGCATTTT.

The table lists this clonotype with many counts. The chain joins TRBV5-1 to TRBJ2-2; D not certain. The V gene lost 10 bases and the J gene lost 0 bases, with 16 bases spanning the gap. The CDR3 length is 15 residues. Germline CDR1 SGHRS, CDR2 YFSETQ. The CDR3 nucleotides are TGCGCCTCTCACCGGACGGCTTCGAACACCGGGGAGCTGTTTTTT. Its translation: CASHRTASNTGELFF.